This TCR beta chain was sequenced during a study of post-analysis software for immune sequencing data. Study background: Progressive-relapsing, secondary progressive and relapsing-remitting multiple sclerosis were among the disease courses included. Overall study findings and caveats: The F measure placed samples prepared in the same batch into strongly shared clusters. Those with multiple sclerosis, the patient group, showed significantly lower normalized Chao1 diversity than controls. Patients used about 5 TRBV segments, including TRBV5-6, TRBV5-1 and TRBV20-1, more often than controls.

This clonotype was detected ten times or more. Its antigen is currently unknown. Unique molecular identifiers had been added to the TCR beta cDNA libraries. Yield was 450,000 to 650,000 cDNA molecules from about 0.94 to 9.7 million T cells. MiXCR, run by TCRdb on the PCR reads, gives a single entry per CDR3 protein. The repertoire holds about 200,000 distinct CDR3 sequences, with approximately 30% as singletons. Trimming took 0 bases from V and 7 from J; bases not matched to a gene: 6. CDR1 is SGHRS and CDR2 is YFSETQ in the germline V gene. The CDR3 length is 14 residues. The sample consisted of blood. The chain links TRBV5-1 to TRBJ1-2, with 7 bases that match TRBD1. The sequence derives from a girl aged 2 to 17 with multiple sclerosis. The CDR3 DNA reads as TGCGCCAGCAGCTTGGCAACAGGGGATACTGGCTACACCTTC. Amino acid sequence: CASSLATGDTGYTF.